Below, 2 T cell receptor beta chains from the same sample are listed, as sequenced in a study of Graves' ophthalmopathy and Graves' hyperthyroidism. Amplification of TCR beta CDR3 regions used RNA transcripts. First-round RT-PCR relied on HTBI primers, and a second-round multiplex PCR came next. Each CDR3 protein is one row after TCRdb ran MiXCR on the multiplex PCR reads. The table includes under 800,000 distinct CDR3 sequences, about a fifth detected once. Material: peripheral blood. Receptors originate from a woman under 30 with stable Graves' hyperthyroidism. Some clones in this sample may be carry-over from other donors' samples.

This clonotype was recorded many times. The rearrangement links TRBV30 to TRBJ1-2; D gene ambiguous. The CDR3 runs to 11 residues. In germline, CDR1 is GTSNPN, CDR2 SVGIG (reference sequence). Trimming removed 0 bases at V and 8 bases at J, with 7 bases between. CDR3 region: CAWSVLYGYTF. The CDR3 DNA is TGTGCCTGGAGTGTACTATACGGCTACACCTTC.

This clonotype was counted only a few times. The V gene is TRBV5-1, the J gene TRBJ2-1; D is perhaps TRBD2 (5 bases). Germline CDR1 is SGHRS and CDR2 is YFSETQ. The CDR3 runs 15 residues. Trimming removed 7 bases from V and 1 base from J, with 15 bases in between. CDR3 sequence (DNA): TGCGCCAGCGTCAAGACCGGCGGGTCCTACAATGAGCAGTTCTTC. This codes for CASVKTGGSYNEQFF.